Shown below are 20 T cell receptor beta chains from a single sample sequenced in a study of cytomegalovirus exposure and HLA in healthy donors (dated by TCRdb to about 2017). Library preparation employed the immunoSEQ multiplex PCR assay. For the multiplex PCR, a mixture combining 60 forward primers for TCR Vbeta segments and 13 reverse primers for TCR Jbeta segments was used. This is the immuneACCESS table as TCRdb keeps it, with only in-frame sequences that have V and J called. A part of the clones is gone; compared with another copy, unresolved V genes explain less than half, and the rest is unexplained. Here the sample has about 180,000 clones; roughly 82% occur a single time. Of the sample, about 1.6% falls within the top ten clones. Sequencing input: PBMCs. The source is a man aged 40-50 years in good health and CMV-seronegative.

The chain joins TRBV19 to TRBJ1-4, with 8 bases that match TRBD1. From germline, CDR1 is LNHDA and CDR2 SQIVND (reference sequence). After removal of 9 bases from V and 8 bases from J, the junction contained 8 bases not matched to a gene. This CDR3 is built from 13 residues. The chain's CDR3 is CASHRGWWEKLFF. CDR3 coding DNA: TGTGCCAGCCACAGGGGGTGGTGGGAAAAACTGTTTTTT.

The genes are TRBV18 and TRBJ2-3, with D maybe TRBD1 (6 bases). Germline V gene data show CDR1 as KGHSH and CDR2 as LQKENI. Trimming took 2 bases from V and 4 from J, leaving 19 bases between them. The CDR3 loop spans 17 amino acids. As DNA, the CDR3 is TGTGCCAGCTCACCAACTTCGCAGAGGGGGAGCGCAGATACGCAGTATTTT. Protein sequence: CASSPTSQRGSADTQYF. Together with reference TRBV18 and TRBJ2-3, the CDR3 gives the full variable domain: NAGVMQNPRHLVRRRGQEARLRCSPMKGHSHVYWYRQLPEEGLKFMVYLQKENIIDESGMPKERFSAEFPKEGPSILRIQQVVRGDSAAYFCASSPTSQRGSADTQYFGPGTRLTVL.

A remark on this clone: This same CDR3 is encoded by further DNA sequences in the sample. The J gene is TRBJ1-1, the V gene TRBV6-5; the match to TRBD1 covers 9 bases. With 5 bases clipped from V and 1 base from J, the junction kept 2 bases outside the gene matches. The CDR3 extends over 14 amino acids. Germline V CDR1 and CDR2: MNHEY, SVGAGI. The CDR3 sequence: CASSTGQGNTEAFF. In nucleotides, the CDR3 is TGTGCCAGCAGTACGGGACAGGGGAACACTGAAGCTTTCTTT.

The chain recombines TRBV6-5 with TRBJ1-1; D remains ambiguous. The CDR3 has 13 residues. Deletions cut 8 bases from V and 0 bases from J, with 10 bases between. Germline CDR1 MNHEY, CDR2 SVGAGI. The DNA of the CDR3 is TGTGCCAGCCATACGGTCATGAACACTGAAGCTTTCTTT. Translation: CASHTVMNTEAFF.

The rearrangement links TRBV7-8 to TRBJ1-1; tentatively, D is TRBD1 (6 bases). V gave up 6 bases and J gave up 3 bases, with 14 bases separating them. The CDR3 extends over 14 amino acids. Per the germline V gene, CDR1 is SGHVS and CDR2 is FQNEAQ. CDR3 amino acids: CASRKDRRDTEAFF. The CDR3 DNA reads TGTGCCAGCAGGAAAGACAGGCGGGACACTGAAGCTTTCTTT.

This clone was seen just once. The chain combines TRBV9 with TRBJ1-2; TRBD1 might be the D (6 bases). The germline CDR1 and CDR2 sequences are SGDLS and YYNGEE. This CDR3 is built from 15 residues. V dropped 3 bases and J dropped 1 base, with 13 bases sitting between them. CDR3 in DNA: TGTGCCAGCAGCGCCCGGACAGCCGGTAACTATGGCTACACCTTC. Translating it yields CASSARTAGNYGYTF.

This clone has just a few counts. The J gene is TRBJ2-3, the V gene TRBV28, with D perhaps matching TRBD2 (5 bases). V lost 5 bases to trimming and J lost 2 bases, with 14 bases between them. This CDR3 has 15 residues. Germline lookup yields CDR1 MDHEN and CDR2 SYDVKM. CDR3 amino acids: CASSPGMDFTDTQYF. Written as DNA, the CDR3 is TGTGCCAGCAGTCCCGGGATGGACTTCACAGATACGCAGTATTTT.

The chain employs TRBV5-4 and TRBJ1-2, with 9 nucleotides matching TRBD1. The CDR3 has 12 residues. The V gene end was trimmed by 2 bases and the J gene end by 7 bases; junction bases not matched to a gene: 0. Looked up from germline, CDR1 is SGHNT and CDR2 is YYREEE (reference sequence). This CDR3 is CASSLQGAGYTF. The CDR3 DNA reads TGTGCCAGCAGCTTACAGGGGGCTGGCTACACCTTC.

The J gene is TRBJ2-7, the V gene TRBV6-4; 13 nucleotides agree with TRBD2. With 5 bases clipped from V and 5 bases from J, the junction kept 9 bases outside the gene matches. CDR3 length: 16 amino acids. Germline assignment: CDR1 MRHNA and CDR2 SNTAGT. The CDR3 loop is CASSLRLAGGGDEQYF. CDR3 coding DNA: TGTGCCAGCAGTCTCCGACTAGCGGGAGGAGGGGACGAGCAGTACTTC.

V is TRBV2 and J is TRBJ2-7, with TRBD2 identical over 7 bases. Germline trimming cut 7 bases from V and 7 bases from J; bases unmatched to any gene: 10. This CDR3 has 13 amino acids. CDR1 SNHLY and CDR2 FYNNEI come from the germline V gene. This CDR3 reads CASIVDSRGEQYF. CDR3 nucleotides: TGTGCCAGCATTGTAGACTCGCGGGGGGAGCAGTACTTC.

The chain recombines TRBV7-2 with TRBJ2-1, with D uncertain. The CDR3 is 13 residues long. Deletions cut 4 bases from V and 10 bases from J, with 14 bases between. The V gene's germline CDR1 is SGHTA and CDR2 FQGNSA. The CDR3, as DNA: TGTGCCAGCAGCTATCGCGGTCCCCGGGAGCAGTTCTTC. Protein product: CASSYRGPREQFF.

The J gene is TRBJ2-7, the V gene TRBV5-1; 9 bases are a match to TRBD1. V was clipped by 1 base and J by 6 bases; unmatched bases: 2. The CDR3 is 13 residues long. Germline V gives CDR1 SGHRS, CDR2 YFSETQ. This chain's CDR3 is CASSLQTGGEQYF. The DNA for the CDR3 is TGCGCCAGCAGCTTGCAGACAGGGGGCGAGCAGTACTTC.

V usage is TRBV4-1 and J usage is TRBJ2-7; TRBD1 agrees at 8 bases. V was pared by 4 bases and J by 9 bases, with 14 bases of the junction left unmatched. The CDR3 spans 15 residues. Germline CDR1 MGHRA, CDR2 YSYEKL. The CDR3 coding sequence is TGCGCCAGCAGCCGGGAGTCGGGACAGGATCGGGTGCAGTACTTC. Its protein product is CASSRESGQDRVQYF.

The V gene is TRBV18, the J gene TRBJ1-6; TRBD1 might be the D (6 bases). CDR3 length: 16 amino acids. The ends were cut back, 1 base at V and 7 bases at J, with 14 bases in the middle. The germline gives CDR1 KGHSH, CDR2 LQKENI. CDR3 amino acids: CASSPQGVAQNSPLHF. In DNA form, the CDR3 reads TGTGCCAGCTCACCACAGGGGGTAGCCCAAAATTCACCCCTCCACTTT.

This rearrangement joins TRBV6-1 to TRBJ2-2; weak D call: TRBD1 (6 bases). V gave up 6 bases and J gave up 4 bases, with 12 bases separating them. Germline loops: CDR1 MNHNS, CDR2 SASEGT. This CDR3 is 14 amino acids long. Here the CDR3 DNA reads TGTGCCAGCAGCAATGGACAGATCACCGGGGAGCTGTTTTTT. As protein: CASSNGQITGELFF.

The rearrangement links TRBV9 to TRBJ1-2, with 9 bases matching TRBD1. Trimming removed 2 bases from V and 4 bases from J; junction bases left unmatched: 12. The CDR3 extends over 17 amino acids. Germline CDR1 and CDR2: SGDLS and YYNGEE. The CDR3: CASSVTTTGGLGYGYTF. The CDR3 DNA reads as TGTGCCAGCAGCGTTACCACGACAGGGGGATTGGGCTATGGCTACACCTTC.

CDR3 sequence reads: CASNVRGRLGEQFF. The CDR3 DNA follows: TGTGCCAGCAACGTGAGGGGGCGCTTAGGTGAGCAGTTCTTC. The genes are TRBV28 and TRBJ2-1; 7 bases are a match to TRBD1. The CDR3 length is 14 residues. The germline V gene encodes CDR1 MDHEN and CDR2 SYDVKM. J gave up 9 bases and V 7 bases, and 12 bases lay outside the gene matches.

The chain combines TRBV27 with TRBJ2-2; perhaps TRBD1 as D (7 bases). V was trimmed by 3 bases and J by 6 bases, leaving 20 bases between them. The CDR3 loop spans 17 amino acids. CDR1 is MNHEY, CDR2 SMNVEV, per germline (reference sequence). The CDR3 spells CASSFPLQGRYPGELFF. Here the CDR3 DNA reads TGTGCCAGCAGTTTTCCCTTACAGGGGAGGTACCCCGGGGAGCTGTTTTTT.

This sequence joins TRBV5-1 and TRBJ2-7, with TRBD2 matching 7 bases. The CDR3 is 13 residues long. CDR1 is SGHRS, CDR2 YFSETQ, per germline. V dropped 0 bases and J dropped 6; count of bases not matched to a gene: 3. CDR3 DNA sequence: TGCGCCAGCAGCTTGGACGGGGAGGGCGAGCAGTACTTC. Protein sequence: CASSLDGEGEQYF.

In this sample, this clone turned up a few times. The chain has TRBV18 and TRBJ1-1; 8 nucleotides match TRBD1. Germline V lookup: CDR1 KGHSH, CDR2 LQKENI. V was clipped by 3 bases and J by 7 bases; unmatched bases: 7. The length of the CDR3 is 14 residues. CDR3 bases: TGTGCCAGCTCACCCGGACAGGGAGGGGATGAAGCTTTCTTT. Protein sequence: CASSPGQGGDEAFF.